This TCR beta chain is drawn from a study of cytomegalovirus exposure and HLA in healthy donors. General study results and limits: Listed as cytomegalovirus-associated were approximately 160 TCR beta chains. The CMV antigen specificity of three CMV-associated chains was confirmed through in vitro analysis.

The donors were in the approximately 130-subject validation cohort; that cohort was separate from the 666-subject first cohort. CDR1 and CDR2 from the germline V gene are MNHEY and SVGAGI. The length of the CDR3 is 13 residues. Trimming removed 7 bases from V and 3 bases from J, with 10 bases in between. Remarks on this clone: What it binds is not known.

Method: immunoSEQ multiplex PCR; TCRdb's copy keeps in-frame clones and lacks some. The table records tens of thousands of clones, roughly 96% of them present only once. Sequencing used PBMCs. The clonotype comes from a man between 18 and 29 years old in good health and CMV-seronegative. The chain combines TRBV6-5 with TRBJ1-5, with D tentatively TRBD1 (6 bases). In nucleotides, the CDR3 is TGTGCCAGCACCCGGGACACCAATCAGCCCCAGCATTTT. Amino acids: CASTRDTNQPQHF.